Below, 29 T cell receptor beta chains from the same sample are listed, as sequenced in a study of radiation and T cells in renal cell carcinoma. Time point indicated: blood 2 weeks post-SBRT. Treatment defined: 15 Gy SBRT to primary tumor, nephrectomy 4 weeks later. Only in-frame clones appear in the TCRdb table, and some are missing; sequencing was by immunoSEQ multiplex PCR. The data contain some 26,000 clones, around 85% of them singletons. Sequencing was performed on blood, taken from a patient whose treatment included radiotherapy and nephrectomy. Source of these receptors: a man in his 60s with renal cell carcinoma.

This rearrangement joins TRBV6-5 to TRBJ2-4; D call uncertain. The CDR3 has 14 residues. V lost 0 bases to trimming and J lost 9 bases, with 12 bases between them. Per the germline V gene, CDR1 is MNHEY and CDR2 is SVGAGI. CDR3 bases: TGTGCCAGCAGTTACTCGACGGGTCGTAGCATTCAGTACTTC. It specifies CASSYSTGRSIQYF.

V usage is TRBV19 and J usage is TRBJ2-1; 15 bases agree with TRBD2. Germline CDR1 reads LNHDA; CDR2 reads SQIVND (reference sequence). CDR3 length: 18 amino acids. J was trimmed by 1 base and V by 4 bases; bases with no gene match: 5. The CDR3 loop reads CASSRWTSGRASYNEQFF. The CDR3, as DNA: TGTGCCAGTAGTAGATGGACTAGCGGGAGGGCATCCTACAATGAGCAGTTCTTC.

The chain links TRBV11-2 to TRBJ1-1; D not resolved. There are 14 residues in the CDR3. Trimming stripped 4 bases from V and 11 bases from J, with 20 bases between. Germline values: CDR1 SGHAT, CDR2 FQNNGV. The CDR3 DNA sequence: TGTGCCAGCAGCTCTCGGCTCCATCTTGCATATGCTTTCTTT. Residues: CASSSRLHLAYAFF. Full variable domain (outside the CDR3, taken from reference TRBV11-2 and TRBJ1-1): EAGVAQSPRYKIIEKRQSVAFWCNPISGHATLYWYQQILGQGPKLLIQFQNNGVVDDSQLPKDRFSAERLKGVDSTLKIQPAKLEDSAVYLCASSSRLHLAYAFFGQGTRLTVV.

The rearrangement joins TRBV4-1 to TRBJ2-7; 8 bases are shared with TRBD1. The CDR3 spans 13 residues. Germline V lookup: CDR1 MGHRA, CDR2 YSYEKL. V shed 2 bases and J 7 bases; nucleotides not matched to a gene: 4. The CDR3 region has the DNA TGCGCCAGCAGCCAACAGGGGGCGCCTGAGCAGTACTTC. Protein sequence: CASSQQGAPEQYF.

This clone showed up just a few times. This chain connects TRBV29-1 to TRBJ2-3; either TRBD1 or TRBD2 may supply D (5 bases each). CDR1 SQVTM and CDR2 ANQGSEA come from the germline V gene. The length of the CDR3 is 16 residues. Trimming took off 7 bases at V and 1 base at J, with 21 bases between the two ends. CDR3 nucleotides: TGCAGCGCTCCTTCTCAGGGAGAGGGAGGCACAGATACGCAGTATTTT. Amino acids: CSAPSQGEGGTDTQYF.

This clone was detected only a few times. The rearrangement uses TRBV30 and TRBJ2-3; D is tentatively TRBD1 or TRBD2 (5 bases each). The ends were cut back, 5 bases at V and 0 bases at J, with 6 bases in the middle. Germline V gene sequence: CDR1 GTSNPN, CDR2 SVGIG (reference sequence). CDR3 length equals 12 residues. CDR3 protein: CAWGDSTDTQYF. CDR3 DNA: TGTGCCTGGGGGGACAGCACAGATACGCAGTATTTT.

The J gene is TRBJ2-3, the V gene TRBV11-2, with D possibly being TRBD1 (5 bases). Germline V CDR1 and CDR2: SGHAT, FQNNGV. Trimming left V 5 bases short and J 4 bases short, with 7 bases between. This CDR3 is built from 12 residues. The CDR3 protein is CASSQTADTQYF. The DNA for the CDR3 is TGTGCCAGCAGCCAGACAGCAGATACGCAGTATTTT. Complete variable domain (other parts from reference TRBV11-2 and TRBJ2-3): EAGVAQSPRYKIIEKRQSVAFWCNPISGHATLYWYQQILGQGPKLLIQFQNNGVVDDSQLPKDRFSAERLKGVDSTLKIQPAKLEDSAVYLCASSQTADTQYFGPGTRLTVL.

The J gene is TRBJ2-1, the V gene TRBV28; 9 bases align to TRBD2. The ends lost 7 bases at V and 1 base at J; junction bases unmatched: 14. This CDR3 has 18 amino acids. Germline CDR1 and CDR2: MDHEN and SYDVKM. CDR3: CASTTALLAGVSYNEQFF. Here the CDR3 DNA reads TGTGCCAGCACCACTGCCCTCTTAGCGGGAGTTTCCTACAATGAGCAGTTCTTC.

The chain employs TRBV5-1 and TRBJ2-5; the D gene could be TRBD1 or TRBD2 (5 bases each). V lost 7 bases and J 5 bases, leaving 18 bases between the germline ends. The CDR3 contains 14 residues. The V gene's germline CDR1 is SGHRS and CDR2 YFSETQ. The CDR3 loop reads CASEPGTSRETQYF. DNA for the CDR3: TGCGCCAGCGAACCCGGGACCAGCAGGGAGACCCAGTACTTC.

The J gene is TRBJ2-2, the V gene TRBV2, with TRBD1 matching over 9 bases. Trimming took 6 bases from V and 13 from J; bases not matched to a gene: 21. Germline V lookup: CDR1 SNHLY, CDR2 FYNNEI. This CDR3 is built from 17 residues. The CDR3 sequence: CASRGHPWTGEASGLFF. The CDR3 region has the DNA TGTGCCAGCAGGGGCCATCCTTGGACAGGGGAAGCGTCTGGGCTGTTTTTT.

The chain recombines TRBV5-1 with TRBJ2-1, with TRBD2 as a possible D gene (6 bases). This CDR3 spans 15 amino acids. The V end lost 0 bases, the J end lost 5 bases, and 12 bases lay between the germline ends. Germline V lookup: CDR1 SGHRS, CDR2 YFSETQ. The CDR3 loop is CASSLELASHNEQFF. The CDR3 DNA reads TGCGCCAGCAGCTTGGAGCTAGCGAGCCACAATGAGCAGTTCTTC.

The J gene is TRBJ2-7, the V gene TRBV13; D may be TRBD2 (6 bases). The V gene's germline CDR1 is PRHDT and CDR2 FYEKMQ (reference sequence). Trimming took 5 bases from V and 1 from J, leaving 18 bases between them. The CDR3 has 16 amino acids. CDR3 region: CASSPPLGTSSYEQYF. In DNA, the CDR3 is TGTGCCAGCAGCCCCCCTCTCGGGACTTCTTCCTACGAGCAGTACTTC.

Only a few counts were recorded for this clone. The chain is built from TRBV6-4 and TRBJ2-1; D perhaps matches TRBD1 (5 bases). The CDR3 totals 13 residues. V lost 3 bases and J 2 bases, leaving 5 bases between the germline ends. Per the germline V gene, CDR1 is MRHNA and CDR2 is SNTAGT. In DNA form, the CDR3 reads TGTGCCAGCAGTGAGGACACCTACAATGAGCAGTTCTTC. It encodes CASSEDTYNEQFF.

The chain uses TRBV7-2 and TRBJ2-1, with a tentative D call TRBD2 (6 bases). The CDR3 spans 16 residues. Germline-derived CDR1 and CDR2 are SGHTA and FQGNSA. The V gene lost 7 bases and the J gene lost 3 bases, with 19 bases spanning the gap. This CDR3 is CASIPSPGLFYNEQFF. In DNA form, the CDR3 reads TGTGCCAGCATCCCCTCACCGGGACTTTTCTACAATGAGCAGTTCTTC.

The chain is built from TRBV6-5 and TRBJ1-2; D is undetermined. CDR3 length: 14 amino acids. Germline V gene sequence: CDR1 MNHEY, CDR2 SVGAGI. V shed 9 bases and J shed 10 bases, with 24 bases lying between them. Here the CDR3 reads CASLRATNNEDYTF. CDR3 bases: TGTGCCAGTTTGAGAGCGACGAACAATGAAGACTACACCTTC.

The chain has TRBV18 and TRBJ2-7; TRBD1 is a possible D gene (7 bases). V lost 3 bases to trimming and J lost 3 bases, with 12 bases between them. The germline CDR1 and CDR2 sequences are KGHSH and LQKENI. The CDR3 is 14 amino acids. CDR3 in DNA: TGTGCCAGCTCACCGGACAGGAGGGGCTACGAGCAGTACTTC. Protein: CASSPDRRGYEQYF.

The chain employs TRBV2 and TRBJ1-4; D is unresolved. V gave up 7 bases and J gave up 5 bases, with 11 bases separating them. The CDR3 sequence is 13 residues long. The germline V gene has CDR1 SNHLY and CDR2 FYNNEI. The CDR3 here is CASTLRENEKLFF. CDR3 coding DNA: TGTGCCAGCACCCTCCGGGAAAATGAAAAACTGTTTTTT.

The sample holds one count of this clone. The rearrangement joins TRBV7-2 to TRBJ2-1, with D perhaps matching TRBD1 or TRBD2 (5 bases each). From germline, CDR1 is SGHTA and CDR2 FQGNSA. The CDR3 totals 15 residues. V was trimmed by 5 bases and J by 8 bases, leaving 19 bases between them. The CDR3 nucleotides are TGTGCCAGCAGCCTGGGGGTGGGCAAGCGCGATGAGCAGTTCTTC. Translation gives CASSLGVGKRDEQFF.

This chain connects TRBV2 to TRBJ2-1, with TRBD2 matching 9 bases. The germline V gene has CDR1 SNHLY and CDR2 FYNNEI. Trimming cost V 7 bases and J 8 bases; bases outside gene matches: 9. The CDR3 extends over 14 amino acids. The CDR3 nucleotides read TGTGCCAGCATCGGCGGGAGGGCCCTGCATGAGCAGTTCTTC. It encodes CASIGGRALHEQFF.

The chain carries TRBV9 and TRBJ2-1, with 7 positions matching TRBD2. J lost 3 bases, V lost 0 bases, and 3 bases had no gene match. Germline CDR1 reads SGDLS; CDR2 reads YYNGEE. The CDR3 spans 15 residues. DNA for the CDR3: TGTGCCAGCAGCGTAGAAGCGGGAAGCTACAATGAGCAGTTCTTC. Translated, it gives CASSVEAGSYNEQFF.

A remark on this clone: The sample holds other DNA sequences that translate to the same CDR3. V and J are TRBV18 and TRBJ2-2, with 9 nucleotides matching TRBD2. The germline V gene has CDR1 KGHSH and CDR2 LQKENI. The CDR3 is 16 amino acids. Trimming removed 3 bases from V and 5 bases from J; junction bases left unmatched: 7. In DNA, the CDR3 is TGTGCCAGCTCACCCCCGGGGACTAGCACGACCGGGGAGCTGTTTTTT. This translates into CASSPPGTSTTGELFF.

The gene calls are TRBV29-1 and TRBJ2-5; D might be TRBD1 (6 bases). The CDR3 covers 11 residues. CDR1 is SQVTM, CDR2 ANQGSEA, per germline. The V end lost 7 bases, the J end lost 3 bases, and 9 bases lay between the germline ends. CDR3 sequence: CSGGQKETQYF. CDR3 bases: TGCAGCGGTGGACAGAAAGAGACCCAGTACTTC.

DNA for the CDR3: TGTGCCAGCAGTCGGGAGATGCCACCCCTCCACTTT. This codes for CASSREMPPLHF. The genes are TRBV2 and TRBJ1-6; D is undetermined. The CDR3 consists of 12 residues. V lost 5 bases, J lost 11 bases, and 10 bases lay in between. CDR1 is SNHLY, CDR2 FYNNEI, per germline.

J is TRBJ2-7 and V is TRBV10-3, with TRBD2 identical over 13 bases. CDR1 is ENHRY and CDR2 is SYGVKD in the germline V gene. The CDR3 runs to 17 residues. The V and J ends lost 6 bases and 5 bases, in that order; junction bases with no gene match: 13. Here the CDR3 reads CAISGGLAGLLPHEQYF. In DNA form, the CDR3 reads TGTGCCATCAGCGGGGGACTAGCGGGACTTCTCCCCCACGAGCAGTACTTC.

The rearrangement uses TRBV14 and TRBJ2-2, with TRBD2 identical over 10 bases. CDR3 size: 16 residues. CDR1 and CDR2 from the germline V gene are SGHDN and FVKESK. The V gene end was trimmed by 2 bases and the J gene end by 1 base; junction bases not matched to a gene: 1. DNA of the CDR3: TGTGCCAGCAGCCAAAGACTAGCGGGGAACACCGGGGAGCTGTTTTTT. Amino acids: CASSQRLAGNTGELFF.

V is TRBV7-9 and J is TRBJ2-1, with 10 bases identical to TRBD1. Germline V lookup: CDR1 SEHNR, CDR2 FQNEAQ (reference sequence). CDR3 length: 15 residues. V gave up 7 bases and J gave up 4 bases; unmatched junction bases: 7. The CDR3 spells CASIPGQGGYNEQFF. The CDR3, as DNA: TGTGCCAGCATCCCCGGACAGGGGGGATACAATGAGCAGTTCTTC.

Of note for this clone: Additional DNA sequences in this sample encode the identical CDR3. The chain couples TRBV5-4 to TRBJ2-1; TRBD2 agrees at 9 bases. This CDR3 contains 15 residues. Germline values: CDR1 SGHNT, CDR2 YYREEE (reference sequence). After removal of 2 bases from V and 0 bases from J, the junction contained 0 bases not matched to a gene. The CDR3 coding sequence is TGTGCCAGCAGCTTTAGCGGGAGCTCCTACAATGAGCAGTTCTTC. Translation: CASSFSGSSYNEQFF.

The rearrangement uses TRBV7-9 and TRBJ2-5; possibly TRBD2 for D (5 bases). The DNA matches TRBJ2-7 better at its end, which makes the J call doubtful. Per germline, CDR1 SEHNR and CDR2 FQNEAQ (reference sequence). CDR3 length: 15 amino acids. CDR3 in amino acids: CASTTLRGAHYEQYF. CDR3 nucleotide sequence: TGTGCCAGCACCACCCTCCGGGGTGCCCACTACGAGCAGTACTTC.

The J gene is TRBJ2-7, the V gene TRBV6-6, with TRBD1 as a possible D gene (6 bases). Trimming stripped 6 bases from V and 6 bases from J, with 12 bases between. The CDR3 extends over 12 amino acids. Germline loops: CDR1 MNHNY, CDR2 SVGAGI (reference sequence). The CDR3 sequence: CASRLTGREQYF. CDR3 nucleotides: TGTGCCAGCAGACTAACAGGGCGCGAGCAGTACTTC.